This T cell receptor beta chain was found in a study of beta chain features in type 1 diabetes. This clone came up a few times. CDR1 is SGDLS and CDR2 is YYNGEE in the germline V gene. This CDR3 is 13 amino acids long. V was clipped by 0 bases and J by 6 bases, with 10 bases between them. Since all of the isolated RNA was reverse transcribed, expressed TCRB transcripts were what got sequenced. Reads from naive, central memory and regulatory T cell samples averaged around 3.7 million. Produced via immunoSEQ multiplex PCR; TCRdb's table is partial and in-frame only. Of approximately 340,000 clones in the sample, approximately 15% were seen once.

The clonotype comes from a woman between 18 and 29 years old in good health. The rearrangement joins TRBV9 to TRBJ2-7; the D gene is possibly TRBD2 (5 bases). Specimen: naive CD4+ T cells from blood. The CDR3 protein is CASSVVEGSEQYF. Here the CDR3 DNA reads TGTGCCAGCAGCGTAGTTGAGGGATCCGAGCAGTACTTC.